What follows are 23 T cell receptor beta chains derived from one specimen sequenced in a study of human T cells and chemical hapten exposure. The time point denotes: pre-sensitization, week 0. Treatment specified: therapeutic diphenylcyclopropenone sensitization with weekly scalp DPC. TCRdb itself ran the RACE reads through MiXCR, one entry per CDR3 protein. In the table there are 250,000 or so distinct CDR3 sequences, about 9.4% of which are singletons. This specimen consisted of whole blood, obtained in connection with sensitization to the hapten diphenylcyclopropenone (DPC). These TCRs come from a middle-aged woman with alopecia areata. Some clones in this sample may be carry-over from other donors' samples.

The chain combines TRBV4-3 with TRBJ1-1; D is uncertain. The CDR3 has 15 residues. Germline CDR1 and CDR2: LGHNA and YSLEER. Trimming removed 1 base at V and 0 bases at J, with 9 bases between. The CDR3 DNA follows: TGCGCCAGCAGCCAAGTCTCAAACATGAACACTGAAGCTTTCTTT. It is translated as CASSQVSNMNTEAFF.

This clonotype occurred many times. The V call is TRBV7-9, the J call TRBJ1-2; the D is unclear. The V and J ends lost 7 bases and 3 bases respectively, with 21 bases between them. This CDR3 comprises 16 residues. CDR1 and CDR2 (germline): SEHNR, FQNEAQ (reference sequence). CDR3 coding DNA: TGTGCCAGCAACAGCTTTGGTCGATCACGCTACTATGGCTACACCTTC. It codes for CASNSFGRSRYYGYTF. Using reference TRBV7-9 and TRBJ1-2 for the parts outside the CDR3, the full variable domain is DTGVSQNPRHKITKRGQNVTFRCDPISEHNRLYWYRQTLGQGPEFLTYFQNEAQLEKSRLLSDRFSAERPKGSFSTLEIQRTEQGDSAMYLCASNSFGRSRYYGYTFGSGTRLTVV.

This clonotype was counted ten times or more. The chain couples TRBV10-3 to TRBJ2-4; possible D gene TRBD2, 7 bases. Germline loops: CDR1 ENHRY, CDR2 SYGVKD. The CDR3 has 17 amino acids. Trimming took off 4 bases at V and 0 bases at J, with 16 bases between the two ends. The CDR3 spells CAISASGGGAAKNIQYF. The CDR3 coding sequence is TGTGCCATCAGTGCCAGTGGAGGGGGGGCAGCCAAAAACATTCAGTACTTC.

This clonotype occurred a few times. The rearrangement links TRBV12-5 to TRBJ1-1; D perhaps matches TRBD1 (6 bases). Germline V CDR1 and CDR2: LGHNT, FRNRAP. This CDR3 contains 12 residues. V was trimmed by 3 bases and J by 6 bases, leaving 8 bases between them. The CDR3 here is CASGLEGAEAFF. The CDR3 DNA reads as TGTGCTAGTGGTTTAGAGGGGGCTGAAGCTTTCTTT.

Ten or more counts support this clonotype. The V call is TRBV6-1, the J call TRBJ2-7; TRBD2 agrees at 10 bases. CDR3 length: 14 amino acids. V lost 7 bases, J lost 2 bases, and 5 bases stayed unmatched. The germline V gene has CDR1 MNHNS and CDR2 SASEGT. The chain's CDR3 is CASTTSGIPYEQYF. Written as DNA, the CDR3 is TGTGCCAGCACCACTAGCGGGATCCCCTACGAGCAGTACTTC.

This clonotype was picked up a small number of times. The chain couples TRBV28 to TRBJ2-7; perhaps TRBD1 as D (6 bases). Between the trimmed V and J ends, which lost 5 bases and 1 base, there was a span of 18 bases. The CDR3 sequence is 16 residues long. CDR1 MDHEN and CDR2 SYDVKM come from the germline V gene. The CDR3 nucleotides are TGTGCCAGCAGTGCCTCCCCGGGACAATCATCCTACGAGCAGTACTTC. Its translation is CASSASPGQSSYEQYF.

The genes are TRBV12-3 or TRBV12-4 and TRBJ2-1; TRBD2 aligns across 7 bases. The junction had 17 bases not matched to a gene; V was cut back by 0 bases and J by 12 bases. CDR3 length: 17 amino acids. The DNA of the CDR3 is TGTGCCAGCAGTTTAGCAACTAGCGTGGGGTTTAGGCCGGGGCAGTTCTTC. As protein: CASSLATSVGFRPGQFF.

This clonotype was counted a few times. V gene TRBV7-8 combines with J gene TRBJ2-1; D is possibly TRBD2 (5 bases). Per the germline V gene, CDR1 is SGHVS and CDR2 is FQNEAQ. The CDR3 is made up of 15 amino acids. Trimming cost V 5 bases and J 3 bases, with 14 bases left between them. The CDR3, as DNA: TGTGCCAGCAGCCCCTGGATGAGGGACTACAATGAGCAGTTCTTC. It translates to CASSPWMRDYNEQFF. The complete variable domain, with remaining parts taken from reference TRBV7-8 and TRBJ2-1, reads GAGVSQSPRYKVAKRGQDVALRCDPISGHVSLFWYQQALGQGPEFLTYFQNEAQLDKSGLPSDRFFAERPEGSVSTLKIQRTQQEDSAVYLCASSPWMRDYNEQFFGPGTRLTVL.

The CDR3 protein is CSARDTSQFEAFF. DNA for the CDR3: TGCAGTGCTAGAGATACTAGCCAATTTGAAGCTTTCTTT. The chain links TRBV20-1 to TRBJ1-1, with D uncertain. V gave up 0 bases and J gave up 7 bases, with 12 bases separating them. Germline V gives CDR1 DFQATT, CDR2 SNEGSKA (reference sequence). The CDR3 is 13 amino acids.

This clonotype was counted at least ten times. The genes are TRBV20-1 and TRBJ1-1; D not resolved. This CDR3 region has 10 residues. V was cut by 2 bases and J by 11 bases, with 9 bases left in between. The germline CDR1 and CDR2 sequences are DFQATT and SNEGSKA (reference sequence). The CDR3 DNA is TGCAGTGCTAGATCTGAGCAGGCTTTCTTT. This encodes CSARSEQAFF.

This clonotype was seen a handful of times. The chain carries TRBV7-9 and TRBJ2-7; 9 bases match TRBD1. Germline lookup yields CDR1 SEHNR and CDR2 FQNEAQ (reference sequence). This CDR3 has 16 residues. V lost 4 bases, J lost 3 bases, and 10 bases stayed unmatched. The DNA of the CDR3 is TGTGCCAGCAGCTCCACTTATGGGACAGGGATCTACGAGCAGTACTTC. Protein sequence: CASSSTYGTGIYEQYF. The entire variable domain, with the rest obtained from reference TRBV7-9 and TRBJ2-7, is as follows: DTGVSQNPRHKITKRGQNVTFRCDPISEHNRLYWYRQTLGQGPEFLTYFQNEAQLEKSRLLSDRFSAERPKGSFSTLEIQRTEQGDSAMYLCASSSTYGTGIYEQYFGPGTRLTVT.

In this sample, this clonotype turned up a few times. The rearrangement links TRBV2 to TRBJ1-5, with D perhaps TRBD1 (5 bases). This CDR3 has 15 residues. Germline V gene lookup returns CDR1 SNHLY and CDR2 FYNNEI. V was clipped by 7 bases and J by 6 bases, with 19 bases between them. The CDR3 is CASTEQEGTGQPQHF. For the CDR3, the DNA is TGTGCCAGCACCGAACAGGAGGGCACTGGTCAGCCCCAGCATTTT.

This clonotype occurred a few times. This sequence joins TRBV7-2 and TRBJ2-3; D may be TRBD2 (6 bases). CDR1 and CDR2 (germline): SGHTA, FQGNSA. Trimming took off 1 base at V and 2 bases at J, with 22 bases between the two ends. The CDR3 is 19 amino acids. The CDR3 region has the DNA TGTGCCAGCAGCTTAGGCGAAAGGATCCGGGACTTTAACACAGATACGCAGTATTTT. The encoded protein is CASSLGERIRDFNTDTQYF.

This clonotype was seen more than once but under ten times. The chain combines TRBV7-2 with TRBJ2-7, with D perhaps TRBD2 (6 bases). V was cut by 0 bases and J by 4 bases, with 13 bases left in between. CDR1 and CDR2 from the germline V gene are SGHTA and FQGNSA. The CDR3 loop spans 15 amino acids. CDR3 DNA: TGTGCCAGCAGCTTAGCGGGAGGTCAGTCGTACGAGCAGTACTTC. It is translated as CASSLAGGQSYEQYF.

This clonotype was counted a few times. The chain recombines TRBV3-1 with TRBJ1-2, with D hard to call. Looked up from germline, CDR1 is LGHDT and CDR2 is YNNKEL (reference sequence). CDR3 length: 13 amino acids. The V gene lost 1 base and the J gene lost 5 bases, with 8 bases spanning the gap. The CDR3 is CASSQGRTYGYTF. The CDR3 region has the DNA TGTGCCAGCAGCCAAGGCAGAACTTATGGCTACACCTTC. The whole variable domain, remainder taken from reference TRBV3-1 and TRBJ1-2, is DTAVSQTPKYLVTQMGNDKSIKCEQNLGHDTMYWYKQDSKKFLKIMFSYNNKELIINETVPNRFSPKSPDKAHLNLHINSLELGDSAVYFCASSQGRTYGYTFGSGTRLTVV.

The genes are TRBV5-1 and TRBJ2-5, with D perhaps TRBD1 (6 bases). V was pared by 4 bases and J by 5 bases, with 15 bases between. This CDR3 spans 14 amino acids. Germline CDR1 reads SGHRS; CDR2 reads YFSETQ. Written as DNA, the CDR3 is TGCGCCAGCAGCCCTGGACCAGGGGAGGAGACCCAGTACTTC. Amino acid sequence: CASSPGPGEETQYF.

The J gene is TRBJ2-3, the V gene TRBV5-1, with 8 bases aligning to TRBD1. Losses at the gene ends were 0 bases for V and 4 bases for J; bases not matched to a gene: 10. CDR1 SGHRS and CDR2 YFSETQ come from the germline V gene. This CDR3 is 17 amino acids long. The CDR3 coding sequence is TGCGCCAGCAGCTTGGGCCCCTCCGGGACAGGAGCAGATACGCAGTATTTT. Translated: CASSLGPSGTGADTQYF.

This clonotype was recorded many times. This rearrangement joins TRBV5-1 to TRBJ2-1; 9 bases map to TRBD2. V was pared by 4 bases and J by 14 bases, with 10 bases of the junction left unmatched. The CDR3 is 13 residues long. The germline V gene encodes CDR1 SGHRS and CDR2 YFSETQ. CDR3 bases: TGCGCCAGCAGCCCTGGCTTGCGGGAGGGGGAGTTCTTC. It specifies CASSPGLREGEFF.

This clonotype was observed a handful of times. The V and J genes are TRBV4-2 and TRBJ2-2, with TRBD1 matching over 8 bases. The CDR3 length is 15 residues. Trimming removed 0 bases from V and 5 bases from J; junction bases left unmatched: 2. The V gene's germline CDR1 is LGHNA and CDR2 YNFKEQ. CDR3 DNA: TGTGCCAGCAGCCAAGAGGGACAGGTGACCGGGGAGCTGTTTTTT. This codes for CASSQEGQVTGELFF.

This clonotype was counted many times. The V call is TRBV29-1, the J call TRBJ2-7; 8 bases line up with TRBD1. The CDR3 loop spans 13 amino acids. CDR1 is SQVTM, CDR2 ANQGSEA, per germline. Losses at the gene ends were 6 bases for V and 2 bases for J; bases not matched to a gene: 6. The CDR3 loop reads CSVTDRGPYEQYF. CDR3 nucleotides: TGCAGCGTGACCGACAGGGGTCCCTACGAGCAGTACTTC.

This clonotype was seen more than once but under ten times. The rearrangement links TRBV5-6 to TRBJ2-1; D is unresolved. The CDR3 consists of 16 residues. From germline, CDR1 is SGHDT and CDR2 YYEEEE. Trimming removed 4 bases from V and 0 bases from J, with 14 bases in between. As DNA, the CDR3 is TGTGCCAGCAGCAGACGGCTAAGGAGCTCCTACAATGAGCAGTTCTTC. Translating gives CASSRRLRSSYNEQFF. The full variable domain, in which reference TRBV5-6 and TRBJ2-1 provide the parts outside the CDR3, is DAGVTQSPTHLIKTRGQQVTLRCSPKSGHDTVSWYQQALGQGPQFIFQYYEEEERQRGNFPDRFSGHQFPNYSSELNVNALLLGDSALYLCASSRRLRSSYNEQFFGPGTRLTVL.

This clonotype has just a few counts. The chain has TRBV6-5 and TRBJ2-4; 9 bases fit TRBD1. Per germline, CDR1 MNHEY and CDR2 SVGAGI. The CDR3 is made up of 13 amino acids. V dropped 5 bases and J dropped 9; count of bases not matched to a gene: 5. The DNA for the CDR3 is TGTGCCAGCAGTCACAGGGGGCCGGGCATTCAGTACTTC. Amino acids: CASSHRGPGIQYF.

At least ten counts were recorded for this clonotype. The chain's CDR3 is CASSLGLGGGTEAFF. CDR3 sequence (DNA): TGTGCCAGCAGCTTAGGGCTAGGAGGGGGCACTGAAGCTTTCTTT. J is TRBJ1-1 and V is TRBV7-9; TRBD1 might be the D (6 bases). CDR3 size: 15 residues. CDR1 and CDR2 from the germline V gene are SEHNR and FQNEAQ (reference sequence). V was shortened by 1 base and J by 4 bases, with 13 bases between the two germline ends.